This T cell receptor beta chain originates from a study of blood T cell repertoires in COVID-19. Background on the study: From T cells, B-cell-depleted T cells, or PBMCs came the material, which was cDNA or gDNA.

How the authors handled the data: The assay estimated nucleated cells by amplifying reference gene primers. The table came from immunoSEQ multiplex PCR; TCRdb's copy has only in-frame clones and leaves some out. The DNA gave D and trimming, while V, J and clone size come from that table. The sample lists 150,000 to 200,000 clones, 80% to 85% occurring once. V lost 5 bases, J lost 1 base, and 8 bases lay in between. Germline V gene lookup returns CDR1 MNHEY and CDR2 SVGAGI. This CDR3 has 14 amino acids. The receptor's source is a human donor with acute or convalescent COVID-19. The donor label of this sample is uncertain. The sequencing input was peripheral blood. The V gene is TRBV6-5, the J gene TRBJ1-4; no definite D call. CDR3 loop: CASSLSRTNEKLFF. The CDR3 DNA sequence: TGTGCCAGCAGTCTAAGTAGAACTAATGAAAAACTGTTTTTT.